The present T cell receptor beta chain was sequenced within a study of shared clonotypes between healthy human individuals. The germline gives CDR1 SGHVS, CDR2 FNYEAQ. After removal of 5 bases from V and 2 bases from J, the junction contained 9 bases not matched to a gene. The CDR3 is 15 amino acids. The repertoire was sequenced with immunoSEQ multiplex PCR; TCRdb's copy has only in-frame clones and lacks some. The data show millions of clones, over 85% seen once. The sequencing input was naive CD4+ T cells from PBMCs. Subset here: CD45RA+ positively selected. The clonotype was recovered from a man aged 18 to 35 in good health. Some clones in this sample may be carry-over from other donors' samples. V usage is TRBV7-6 and J usage is TRBJ2-7, with TRBD1 matching 7 bases. The CDR3 spells CASSPRQGSTYEQYF. CDR3 DNA sequence: TGTGCCAGCAGCCCTCGACAGGGATCTACCTACGAGCAGTACTTC.